This T cell receptor beta chain is drawn from a study of blood T cell repertoires in COVID-19. Study-level information: In each case, the material was cDNA or gDNA derived from T cells, B-cell-depleted T cells, or PBMCs.

In the study's own analysis: Cell counts per sample came from amplifying reference gene primers. Assay used: immunoSEQ multiplex PCR; TCRdb lists only in-frame clones, some missing. V, J and clone size derive from that table, while D and trimming were established from the DNA sequence. The table shows about 300,000 clones, with 70% to 90% occurring only once. This TCR came from a woman aged 25 to 45 who had recovered from COVID-19. Sequencing was carried out using peripheral blood.

Here the CDR3 DNA reads TGTGCCATCAGACTTACAGGTGTGACAGAGACCCAGTACTTC. Encoded protein: CAIRLTGVTETQYF. The chain has TRBV10-3 and TRBJ2-5; weak D call: TRBD1 (5 bases). CDR1 is ENHRY and CDR2 is SYGVKD in the germline V gene. The CDR3 contains 14 residues. V was shortened by 6 bases and J by 4 bases, with 15 bases between the two germline ends.